These 21 T cell receptor beta chains were sequenced from one sample in a study of CD8 T cells in Susac syndrome. Reverse transcription of about 0.45 to 1 ug RNA was carried out with random hexamers. In TCRdb, the immunoSEQ multiplex PCR reads were re-called with MiXCR into one record per CDR3 protein. The table lists 200,000 to 300,000 distinct CDR3 sequences, 96% of them singletons. The sequencing sample was made of CD4+ T cells from PBMCs. The receptor source for this set is a human donor with Susac syndrome.

The V gene is TRBV21-1, the J gene TRBJ2-3. TRBV21-1 is deemed a pseudogene. The CDR3 sequence is 10 residues long. DNA of the CDR3: TGTGCCAGCTCAGTAGATACGCAGTATTTT. It specifies CASSVDTQYF.

CDR3 nucleotide sequence: TGCAGCGTTCAAGGAGACCAAACCTACGAGCAGTACTTC. Its translation is CSVQGDQTYEQYF. J is TRBJ2-7 and V is TRBV29-1; D is ambiguous. This CDR3 is 13 amino acids long. Germline CDR1 SQVTM, CDR2 ANQGSEA. Trimming left V 5 bases short and J 2 bases short, with 13 bases between.

The V and J genes are TRBV24-1 and TRBJ2-5; 12 bases line up with TRBD1. CDR3 length: 16 amino acids. The trim removed 4 bases at V and 7 bases at J, leaving 9 bases unmatched. Germline V gene data show CDR1 as KGHDR and CDR2 as SFDVKD. CDR3 amino acids: CATSEPGQGASGTQYF. The CDR3 nucleotides are TGTGCCACCAGTGAGCCGGGACAGGGGGCCTCTGGGACCCAGTACTTC.

The chain joins TRBV12-3 or TRBV12-4 to TRBJ1-5, with D maybe TRBD1 (6 bases). This CDR3 spans 15 amino acids. V dropped 5 bases and J dropped 3 bases, with 14 bases sitting between them. In DNA form, the CDR3 reads TGTGCCAGCAGTCCGGAGGGGGGTAACAATCAGCCCCAGCATTTT. This gives the protein CASSPEGGNNQPQHF.

This clonotype was detected once. This chain connects TRBV18 to TRBJ2-7; D assignment may be TRBD1 or TRBD2 (5 bases each). Germline CDR1 KGHSH, CDR2 LQKENI. This CDR3 has 13 amino acids. The V end lost 4 bases, the J end lost 7 bases, and 14 bases lay between the germline ends. The CDR3 nucleotides are TGTGCCAGCTCACGGACCTACGAGGGGGAGCAGTACTTC. This translates into CASSRTYEGEQYF. The variable domain in full, with the rest retrieved from reference TRBV18 and TRBJ2-7, is NAGVMQNPRHLVRRRGQEARLRCSPMKGHSHVYWYRQLPEEGLKFMVYLQKENIIDESGMPKERFSAEFPKEGPSILRIQQVVRGDSAAYFCASSRTYEGEQYFGPGTRLTVT.

V usage is TRBV2 and J usage is TRBJ2-1; 10 nucleotides align to TRBD2. CDR3 length equals 16 residues. V lost 5 bases, J lost 1 base, and 5 bases stayed unmatched. CDR1 and CDR2 (germline): SNHLY, FYNNEI. The CDR3 nucleotides are TGTGCCAGCAGTCGACTAGCGGGCGTGTCCTACAATGAGCAGTTCTTC. Protein sequence: CASSRLAGVSYNEQFF. The full variable domain, with the rest looked up from reference TRBV2 and TRBJ2-1, is EPEVTQTPSHQVTQMGQEVILRCVPISNHLYFYWYRQILGQKVEFLVSFYNNEISEKSEIFDDQFSVERPDGSNFTLKIRSTKLEDSAMYFCASSRLAGVSYNEQFFGPGTRLTVL.

Note on this clonotype: The junction does not match germline at one end; this may be a read error. J is TRBJ2-1 and V is TRBV7-9; 10 nucleotides agree with TRBD2. The CDR3 spans 12 residues. In germline, CDR1 is SEHNR, CDR2 FQNEAQ (reference sequence). The DNA of the CDR3 is TGTGCCAGCAGACCTACTAGCGGGGCATGGGCTTTC. Translated: CASRPTSGAWAF.

V usage is TRBV19 and J usage is TRBJ2-1; weak D call: TRBD2 (5 bases). This CDR3 is built from 13 residues. Per the germline V gene, CDR1 is LNHDA and CDR2 is SQIVND (reference sequence). Trimming took off 6 bases at V and 2 bases at J, with 8 bases between the two ends. The DNA for the CDR3 is TGTGCCAGTAGCGGGGTTGCCTACAATGAGCAGTTCTTC. Protein: CASSGVAYNEQFF.

J is TRBJ2-5 and V is TRBV5-4; 11 bases are a match to TRBD2. The CDR3 consists of 16 residues. Unmatched junction bases numbered 11, after V lost 5 bases and J lost 5 bases. The germline V gene encodes CDR1 SGHNT and CDR2 YYREEE (reference sequence). The chain's CDR3 is CASRPRVSGRDETQYF. CDR3 in DNA: TGTGCCAGCAGACCTCGGGTTAGCGGGAGGGACGAGACCCAGTACTTC.

CDR3 amino acids: CASSPSLTAYNEQFF. For the CDR3, the DNA is TGTGCCAGCTCACCAAGCCTTACAGCATACAATGAGCAGTTCTTC. The V call is TRBV18, the J call TRBJ2-1; D is unclear. The CDR3 is made up of 15 amino acids. V shed 2 bases and J shed 4 bases, with 12 bases lying between them. Germline values: CDR1 KGHSH, CDR2 LQKENI.

This chain connects TRBV29-1 to TRBJ2-7; D not resolved. The V and J ends lost 8 bases and 3 bases respectively, with 14 bases between them. This CDR3 is 12 amino acids long. Germline loops: CDR1 SQVTM, CDR2 ANQGSEA. The CDR3 bases are TGCAGCCTCTCCCGATTGTGCTACGAGCAGTACTTC. Protein sequence: CSLSRLCYEQYF.

In this sample, this clonotype turned up once. The V and J genes are TRBV15 and TRBJ2-5, with 10 positions matching TRBD2. The CDR3 is 15 amino acids. V gave up 1 base and J gave up 4 bases; unmatched junction bases: 3. CDR1 is LNHNV and CDR2 is YYDKDF in the germline V gene (reference sequence). In DNA form, the CDR3 reads TGTGCCACCAGCAGAGTAGCGGGAGGTCGAGAGACCCAGTACTTC. Its translation is CATSRVAGGRETQYF.

V usage is TRBV24-1 and J usage is TRBJ2-6, with D possibly being TRBD2 (6 bases). Germline assignment: CDR1 KGHDR and CDR2 SFDVKD. Trimming shortened V by 7 bases and J by 4 bases, and 16 bases separated the two germline ends. This CDR3 has 16 amino acids. The CDR3 DNA reads as TGTGCCACCAGCGGGAGTAAATTCGGGGGGGCCAACGTCCTGACTTTC. Encoded protein: CATSGSKFGGANVLTF.

This sequence joins TRBV28 and TRBJ2-4; 10 nucleotides line up with TRBD2. Germline V gives CDR1 MDHEN, CDR2 SYDVKM. The V and J ends lost 5 bases and 7 bases, in that order; junction bases with no gene match: 5. The CDR3 runs to 14 residues. CDR3 DNA sequence: TGTGCCAGCAGTCCTAGCGGGAGTGGCAACATTCAGTACTTC. It codes for CASSPSGSGNIQYF.

The V call is TRBV2, the J call TRBJ2-7; 10 bases agree with TRBD2. The V and J ends lost 6 bases and 6 bases, in that order; junction bases with no gene match: 8. Germline CDR1 is SNHLY and CDR2 is FYNNEI. The CDR3 loop spans 14 amino acids. CDR3 residues: CASRMGLATVEQYF. CDR3 DNA: TGTGCCAGCAGAATGGGACTAGCGACGGTCGAGCAGTACTTC.

The V call is TRBV30, the J call TRBJ1-1; D not resolved. The germline gives CDR1 GTSNPN, CDR2 SVGIG (reference sequence). The CDR3 covers 14 residues. Trimming stripped 4 bases from V and 0 bases from J, with 12 bases between. CDR3 protein: CAWNPGWVNTEAFF. The CDR3 DNA sequence: TGTGCCTGGAATCCCGGTTGGGTGAACACTGAAGCTTTCTTT.

The chain joins TRBV14 to TRBJ2-1; the D is unclear. Trimming pared 1 base from V and 15 bases from J, leaving 19 bases between. Per germline, CDR1 SGHDN and CDR2 FVKESK. The CDR3 loop spans 14 amino acids. CDR3 DNA: TGTGCCAGCAGCCAAGCCCTACTTAGGACCCCGCGGTTCTTC. Translated, it gives CASSQALLRTPRFF.

This chain links TRBV20-1 with TRBJ2-5; either TRBD1 or TRBD2 may fit D (6 bases each). Per the germline V gene, CDR1 is DFQATT and CDR2 is SNEGSKA (reference sequence). The V and J ends lost 7 bases and 5 bases respectively, with 11 bases between them. CDR3 length equals 11 residues. The CDR3 protein is CSVLGGETQYF. CDR3 sequence (DNA): TGCAGTGTTTTAGGGGGGGAGACCCAGTACTTC.

The chain links TRBV30 to TRBJ2-3; D tentatively reads TRBD1 or TRBD2 (5 bases each). V was trimmed by 3 bases and J by 3 bases, leaving 16 bases between them. CDR3 length equals 15 residues. Germline V lookup: CDR1 GTSNPN, CDR2 SVGIG (reference sequence). The CDR3 sequence is CAWSSRAGATDTQYF. CDR3 DNA sequence: TGTGCCTGGAGCTCGCGGGCTGGGGCGACAGATACGCAGTATTTT. The full variable domain, in which reference TRBV30 and TRBJ2-3 provide the parts outside the CDR3, is SQTIHQWPATLVQPVGSPLSLECTVEGTSNPNLYWYRQAAGRGLQLLFYSVGIGQISSEVPQNLSASRPQDRQFILSSKKLLLSDSGFYLCAWSSRAGATDTQYFGPGTRLTVL.

The rearrangement joins TRBV13 to TRBJ1-1; D perhaps matches TRBD1 (5 bases). This CDR3 has 15 residues. Germline lookup yields CDR1 PRHDT and CDR2 FYEKMQ (reference sequence). Trimming pared 2 bases from V and 0 bases from J, leaving 10 bases between. The CDR3 nucleotides are TGTGCCAGCAGCTTAATGGGACTAATGAACACTGAAGCTTTCTTT. Protein sequence: CASSLMGLMNTEAFF.

The V and J genes are TRBV28 and TRBJ1-1, with 8 bases matching TRBD1. V was pared by 8 bases and J by 9 bases, with 8 bases of the junction left unmatched. This CDR3 has 12 residues. Germline lookup yields CDR1 MDHEN and CDR2 SYDVKM. CDR3 sequence: CASLRRTGKAFF. CDR3 in DNA: TGTGCCAGCCTGAGGAGGACAGGGAAAGCTTTCTTT.